These 24 T cell receptor beta chains were sequenced from one sample in a study of siplizumab effects on memory and regulatory T cells. The assay was immunoSEQ multiplex PCR, and TCRdb's table has in-frame clones only and misses some. The table has more than 85,000 clones, around 90% seen once. Sample: CD4+ T cells sorted from blood. The receptor source for this set is a human donor in good health.

This clone has more than one count but fewer than ten. The chain is built from TRBV6-1 and TRBJ1-5; D perhaps matches TRBD1 (5 bases). Germline CDR1 reads MNHNS; CDR2 reads SASEGT. The CDR3 runs to 14 residues. Trimming cost V 3 bases and J 7 bases, with 13 bases left between them. CDR3 loop: CASSDFPGEQPQHF. CDR3 sequence (DNA): TGTGCCAGCAGTGACTTCCCGGGGGAACAGCCCCAGCATTTT.

The chain uses TRBV27 and TRBJ2-3; D is uncertain. The CDR3 is 16 amino acids. The V gene lost 0 bases and the J gene lost 1 base, with 11 bases spanning the gap. Germline V gene sequence: CDR1 MNHEY, CDR2 SMNVEV (reference sequence). The CDR3 nucleotides are TGTGCCAGCAGTTTATCCTATGACCCGCGCACAGATACGCAGTATTTT. The encoded protein is CASSLSYDPRTDTQYF.

This clone was picked up one time. The V call is TRBV19, the J call TRBJ1-1, with TRBD1 identical over 8 bases. The germline V gene encodes CDR1 LNHDA and CDR2 SQIVND (reference sequence). The CDR3 runs to 14 residues. V trimming: 5 bases; J trimming: 0 bases; junction bases outside the gene matches: 2. The CDR3 nucleotides read TGTGCCAGTAGTCGACAGGGGATGAACACTGAAGCTTTCTTT. It translates to CASSRQGMNTEAFF.

Comments on this clone: A read error may account for a junction end that differs from germline. CDR3 DNA sequence: TGCGCCAGCAGCTTGTTAGGGGATAACTCACCCCTCCACTTT. This translates into CASSLLGDNSPLHF. J is TRBJ1-6 and V is TRBV5-1; perhaps TRBD1 as D (5 bases). The germline CDR1 and CDR2 sequences are SGHRS and YFSETQ. This CDR3 is built from 14 residues.

This chain joins TRBV14 and TRBJ2-2; a possible D gene is TRBD1 (6 bases). Germline V gene data show CDR1 as SGHDN and CDR2 as FVKESK. V was pared by 6 bases and J by 1 base, with 6 bases between. The CDR3 is made up of 13 amino acids. In nucleotides, the CDR3 is TGTGCCAGCAGGACAGGGAACACCGGGGAGCTGTTTTTT. It codes for CASRTGNTGELFF.

The genes are TRBV20-1 and TRBJ2-5; D is unclear. The CDR3 length is 11 residues. Germline V gene lookup returns CDR1 DFQATT and CDR2 SNEGSKA (reference sequence). Trimming took 3 bases from V and 2 from J, leaving 4 bases between them. The CDR3, as DNA: TGCAGTGCTAGGAAGCAAGAGACCCAGTACTTC. Translating gives CSARKQETQYF.

The V call is TRBV7-8, the J call TRBJ1-1; D gene uncertain. This CDR3 is built from 13 residues. Trimming shortened V by 5 bases and J by 8 bases, and 15 bases separated the two germline ends. Germline V gene lookup returns CDR1 SGHVS and CDR2 FQNEAQ. Here the CDR3 DNA reads TGTGCCAGCAGCCCCCAAGTACGGGTAGAAGCTTTCTTT. Amino acids: CASSPQVRVEAFF.

As concerns this clone: Other DNA sequences of this sample code for an identical CDR3. The V call is TRBV5-4, the J call TRBJ2-7; TRBD1 aligns across 7 bases. There are 15 residues in the CDR3. V was clipped by 0 bases and J by 0 bases; unmatched bases: 3. CDR1 and CDR2 (germline): SGHNT, YYREEE (reference sequence). Here the CDR3 reads CASSLGAGGSYEQYF. CDR3 DNA: TGTGCCAGCAGCTTGGGGGCAGGGGGCTCCTACGAGCAGTACTTC.

The rearrangement joins TRBV18 to TRBJ1-2; 8 bases line up with TRBD1. The CDR3 loop spans 18 amino acids. The germline gives CDR1 KGHSH, CDR2 LQKENI. The junction had 17 bases not matched to a gene; V was cut back by 3 bases and J by 5 bases. The CDR3 DNA reads as TGTGCCAGCTCACCCTTCCCGATCCGGACAGGGAATGATTATGGCTACACCTTC. It specifies CASSPFPIRTGNDYGYTF.

The chain links TRBV11-2 to TRBJ1-1; D gene ambiguous. Between the trimmed V and J ends, which lost 3 bases and 9 bases, there was a span of 11 bases. Germline values: CDR1 SGHAT, CDR2 FQNNGV. This CDR3 is 12 amino acids long. This CDR3 reads CASSFKGFQAFF. As DNA, the CDR3 is TGTGCCAGCAGCTTTAAGGGTTTTCAAGCTTTCTTT. The full variable domain, in which reference TRBV11-2 and TRBJ1-1 provide the parts outside the CDR3, is EAGVAQSPRYKIIEKRQSVAFWCNPISGHATLYWYQQILGQGPKLLIQFQNNGVVDDSQLPKDRFSAERLKGVDSTLKIQPAKLEDSAVYLCASSFKGFQAFFGQGTRLTVV.

The chain has TRBV7-2 and TRBJ2-3; possibly TRBD1 or TRBD2 for D (5 bases each). V gave up 4 bases and J gave up 3 bases, with 14 bases separating them. The CDR3 is 15 residues long. Germline CDR1 and CDR2: SGHTA and FQGNSA. CDR3 sequence: CASSSRKGTTDTQYF. The CDR3 DNA reads as TGTGCCAGCAGCTCTCGTAAGGGGACGACAGATACGCAGTATTTT.

This sequence joins TRBV18 and TRBJ2-6; D may correspond to TRBD1 or TRBD2 (5 bases each). Trimming stripped 3 bases from V and 2 bases from J, with 5 bases between. In germline, CDR1 is KGHSH, CDR2 LQKENI. The CDR3 sequence is 14 residues long. The CDR3 protein is CASSPGAGANVLTF. DNA for the CDR3: TGTGCCAGCTCACCGGGGGCTGGGGCCAACGTCCTGACTTTC. Full variable domain (missing parts from reference TRBV18 and TRBJ2-6): NAGVMQNPRHLVRRRGQEARLRCSPMKGHSHVYWYRQLPEEGLKFMVYLQKENIIDESGMPKERFSAEFPKEGPSILRIQQVVRGDSAAYFCASSPGAGANVLTFGAGSRLTVL.

The V call is TRBV4-1, the J call TRBJ1-2; D call uncertain. This CDR3 is 12 amino acids long. Trimming removed 0 bases from V and 8 bases from J, with 7 bases in between. Germline V gene data show CDR1 as MGHRA and CDR2 as YSYEKL. CDR3 in amino acids: CASSQEGRGYTF. The CDR3 region has the DNA TGCGCCAGCAGCCAAGAAGGTAGGGGCTACACCTTC.

This clone appeared a few times. CDR3 coding DNA: TGTGCCAGCTCACCACCGAGCATTGTCAACTATGGCTACACCTTC. Translated: CASSPPSIVNYGYTF. The genes are TRBV18 and TRBJ1-2, with D uncertain. Trimming pared 0 bases from V and 2 bases from J, leaving 10 bases between. From germline, CDR1 is KGHSH and CDR2 LQKENI. The CDR3 spans 15 residues.

The V and J genes are TRBV10-3 and TRBJ2-1; TRBD2 matches at 9 bases. V lost 4 bases, J lost 0 bases, and 4 bases stayed unmatched. The CDR3 runs to 16 residues. CDR1 is ENHRY and CDR2 is SYGVKD in the germline V gene. The CDR3, as DNA: TGTGCCATCAGTGGTGTAGCGGGGGACTCCTACAATGAGCAGTTCTTC. Its protein product is CAISGVAGDSYNEQFF.

In this sample, this clone turned up once. The chain carries TRBV5-1 and TRBJ2-5; D is perhaps TRBD2 (7 bases). The CDR3 contains 14 residues. Germline V CDR1 and CDR2: SGHRS, YFSETQ. Between the trimmed V and J ends, which lost 0 bases and 4 bases, there was a span of 10 bases. In nucleotides, the CDR3 is TGCGCCAGCAGCTTGGGCGGGGGCGCAGAGACCCAGTACTTC. Its translation is CASSLGGGAETQYF. The full variable domain, in which reference TRBV5-1 and TRBJ2-5 provide the parts outside the CDR3, is KAGVTQTPRYLIKTRGQQVTLSCSPISGHRSVSWYQQTPGQGLQFLFEYFSETQRNKGNFPGRFSGRQFSNSRSEMNVSTLELGDSALYLCASSLGGGAETQYFGPGTRLLVL.

The CDR3 region is CASSPDRDSGEKLFF. DNA of the CDR3: TGTGCCAGCAGCCCTGACAGGGATAGTGGCGAAAAACTGTTTTTT. This rearrangement joins TRBV7-8 to TRBJ1-4; TRBD1 agrees at 7 bases. After removal of 5 bases from V and 8 bases from J, the junction contained 11 bases not matched to a gene. The germline V gene encodes CDR1 SGHVS and CDR2 FQNEAQ. This CDR3 comprises 15 residues. Based on the CDR3 plus reference TRBV7-8 and TRBJ1-4, the full variable domain is GAGVSQSPRYKVAKRGQDVALRCDPISGHVSLFWYQQALGQGPEFLTYFQNEAQLDKSGLPSDRFFAERPEGSVSTLKIQRTQQEDSAVYLCASSPDRDSGEKLFFGSGTQLSVL.

The V and J genes are TRBV5-1 and TRBJ1-1, with 9 bases fitting TRBD1. The V gene's germline CDR1 is SGHRS and CDR2 YFSETQ. The CDR3 contains 16 residues. J gave up 1 base and V 3 bases, and 7 bases lay outside the gene matches. The CDR3 sequence is CASSSDRGGGNTEAFF. The DNA for the CDR3 is TGCGCCAGCAGCTCGGACAGGGGCGGGGGGAACACTGAAGCTTTCTTT.

V and J are TRBV19 and TRBJ2-7; a possible D gene is TRBD1 (6 bases). V gave up 7 bases and J gave up 6 bases, with 22 bases separating them. This CDR3 region has 15 residues. Germline loops: CDR1 LNHDA, CDR2 SQIVND (reference sequence). The CDR3 sequence is CASTSVAGARFEQYF. The CDR3 region has the DNA TGTGCCAGTACTTCCGTGGCAGGGGCACGGTTCGAGCAGTACTTC. Drawing the rest from reference TRBV19 and TRBJ2-7, the complete variable domain is DGGITQSPKYLFRKEGQNVTLSCEQNLNHDAMYWYRQDPGQGLRLIYYSQIVNDFQKGDIAEGYSVSREKKESFPLTVTSAQKNPTAFYLCASTSVAGARFEQYFGPGTRLTVT.

V usage is TRBV11-1 and J usage is TRBJ1-1; TRBD1 matches at 8 bases. Trimming removed 5 bases from V and 4 bases from J; junction bases left unmatched: 6. The V gene's germline CDR1 is SGHAT and CDR2 FQDESV (reference sequence). This CDR3 has 14 residues. The DNA of the CDR3 is TGTGCCAGCAGCAAAAGACAGGGGTTCACTGAAGCTTTCTTT. Its protein is CASSKRQGFTEAFF.

This rearrangement joins TRBV6-5 to TRBJ1-3; D gene unclear. The ends were cut back, 0 bases at V and 2 bases at J, with 11 bases in the middle. Germline loops: CDR1 MNHEY, CDR2 SVGAGI. The CDR3 extends over 16 amino acids. The CDR3 spells CASSYSSGPTGNTIYF. DNA of the CDR3: TGTGCCAGCAGTTACTCTAGTGGGCCTACTGGAAACACCATATATTTT.

V usage is TRBV2 and J usage is TRBJ2-2; D might be TRBD2 (6 bases). V was trimmed by 2 bases and J by 7 bases, leaving 20 bases between them. The CDR3 contains 17 residues. Germline CDR1 SNHLY, CDR2 FYNNEI. CDR3 residues: CASSEFPGLFPGGELFF. The CDR3 DNA reads as TGTGCCAGCAGTGAATTCCCCGGACTATTCCCTGGCGGGGAGCTGTTTTTT.

This chain connects TRBV6-6 to TRBJ2-7; tentatively, D is TRBD2 (6 bases). This CDR3 region has 15 residues. V was cut by 2 bases and J by 3 bases, with 14 bases left in between. CDR1 MNHNY and CDR2 SVGAGI come from the germline V gene (reference sequence). CDR3 sequence reads: CASSYVVGGGYEQYF. The CDR3, as DNA: TGTGCCAGCAGTTACGTTGTGGGAGGCGGCTACGAGCAGTACTTC.

The chain is built from TRBV5-1 and TRBJ2-5, with D possibly being TRBD1 or TRBD2 (6 bases each). The V end was cut by 7 bases, the J end by 4 bases, with 17 bases between. Germline CDR1 and CDR2: SGHRS and YFSETQ. The CDR3 has 14 amino acids. The CDR3 reads CASGGTSEGETQYF. The CDR3 region has the DNA TGCGCCAGCGGGGGGACATCCGAAGGAGAGACCCAGTACTTC. Full variable domain (missing parts from reference TRBV5-1 and TRBJ2-5): KAGVTQTPRYLIKTRGQQVTLSCSPISGHRSVSWYQQTPGQGLQFLFEYFSETQRNKGNFPGRFSGRQFSNSRSEMNVSTLELGDSALYLCASGGTSEGETQYFGPGTRLLVL.